One and the same sample provided the 14 T cell receptor beta chains below, sequenced in a study of CD8 T cells in ankylosing spondylitis. Each CDR3 protein gets one entry after TCRdb re-called the 5' RACE reads with MiXCR. The sample consists of about 140,000 distinct CDR3 sequences, more than 9.5% of them appearing once. The sample consisted of blood, either unsorted or a sorted T cell fraction (not recorded which). These receptor sequences come from a female donor with ankylosing spondylitis or in good health (not recorded which).

This clonotype was recorded a few times. The V call is TRBV5-6, the J call TRBJ2-7; D is unclear. The CDR3 extends over 17 amino acids. Germline-derived CDR1 and CDR2 are SGHDT and YYEEEE. Trimming removed 0 bases from V and 0 bases from J, with 16 bases in between. The CDR3 DNA reads as TGTGCCAGCAGCTTGGGGCCCCCGCTTCCAAGCTCCTACGAGCAGTACTTC. Its protein product is CASSLGPPLPSSYEQYF.

The chain employs TRBV19 and TRBJ2-2; D not resolved. With 3 bases removed from V and 1 base from J, the gap between germline ends came to 12 bases. CDR1 LNHDA and CDR2 SQIVND come from the germline V gene (reference sequence). This CDR3 is 16 amino acids long. The CDR3 DNA is TGTGCCAGTAGTATGCGTAGTAGCTTGAACACCGGGGAGCTGTTTTTT. This translates into CASSMRSSLNTGELFF.

This clonotype was seen ten or more times. This chain uses TRBV11-2 with TRBJ1-2, with D hard to call. The germline CDR1 and CDR2 sequences are SGHAT and FQNNGV. The V end was cut by 0 bases, the J end by 7 bases, with 12 bases between. There are 14 residues in the CDR3. CDR3 sequence: CASSLEPLDGGYTF. CDR3 in DNA: TGTGCCAGCAGCTTAGAACCCTTGGATGGTGGCTACACCTTC.

There are many counts of this clonotype. The V call is TRBV3-1, the J call TRBJ2-1; a weak D match, TRBD2 (5 bases). This CDR3 spans 15 amino acids. Trimming pared 6 bases from V and 3 bases from J, leaving 15 bases between. In germline, CDR1 is LGHDT, CDR2 YNNKEL (reference sequence). CDR3 sequence (DNA): TGTGCCAGCAGTCGTCTCTCGGGGAGCTACAATGAGCAGTTCTTC. It is translated as CASSRLSGSYNEQFF.

Turning to this clonotype: An end of the junction does not agree with germline; a read error may underlie this. The CDR3 nucleotides read TGTTCCAGCAAAAGGACAGGCGACAATGAGCATTTCTTC. Residues: CSSKRTGDNEHFF. The V and J genes are TRBV12-3 or TRBV12-4 and TRBJ2-1, with 7 bases fitting TRBD1. The CDR3 runs to 13 residues.

This clonotype came up many times. The rearrangement uses TRBV7-2 and TRBJ1-1; 7 positions agree with TRBD1. This CDR3 contains 15 residues. J lost 1 base, V lost 5 bases, and 7 bases had no gene match. Germline CDR1 SGHTA, CDR2 FQGNSA. CDR3 protein: CASSTQTGENTEAFF. CDR3 sequence (DNA): TGTGCCAGCAGCACCCAAACAGGGGAGAACACTGAAGCTTTCTTT.

This clonotype occurred many times. The chain is built from TRBV12-3 or TRBV12-4 and TRBJ1-1; unclear D gene. The CDR3 covers 14 residues. Trimming left V 3 bases short and J 0 bases short, with 8 bases between. This CDR3 reads CASSFEWLNTEAFF. The CDR3, as DNA: TGTGCCAGCAGTTTTGAATGGTTGAACACTGAAGCTTTCTTT.

This clonotype occurred many times. The V gene is TRBV5-1, the J gene TRBJ2-7; 15 bases map to TRBD2. V dropped 7 bases and J dropped 0; count of bases not matched to a gene: 5. The V gene's germline CDR1 is SGHRS and CDR2 YFSETQ. The CDR3 runs 16 residues. The CDR3 DNA is TGCGCCAGCTGTCGGACTAGCGGGAGGGTCTCCTACGAGCAGTACTTC. Translated: CASCRTSGRVSYEQYF.

In its sample, this clonotype was seen many times. The CDR3 nucleotides are TGTGCCAGCAGGAGATCGGACAGGCCCTACGAGCAGTACTTC. It specifies CASRRSDRPYEQYF. The V and J genes are TRBV12-3 or TRBV12-4 and TRBJ2-7, with TRBD1 matching over 7 bases. The V gene end was trimmed by 6 bases and the J gene end by 2 bases; junction bases not matched to a gene: 7. The CDR3 loop spans 14 amino acids.

This chain connects TRBV28 to TRBJ2-1, with a tentative D call TRBD1 (7 bases). The CDR3 sequence is 15 residues long. Germline CDR1 MDHEN, CDR2 SYDVKM. V was pared by 7 bases and J by 8 bases, with 21 bases between. The CDR3 here is CASNQGGLGVDEQFF. The CDR3 coding sequence is TGTGCCAGCAACCAGGGGGGCCTTGGAGTGGATGAGCAGTTCTTC.

This clonotype was seen a handful of times. It may be a read error: a sequence one base away is much more abundant. The chain employs TRBV20-1 and TRBJ2-1; perhaps TRBD2 as D (5 bases). The CDR3 sequence is 17 residues long. Germline CDR1 DFQATT, CDR2 SNEGSKA (reference sequence). The CDR3 region has the DNA TGCTGTGCTAGGAATCGGGCTTCGGGGAGCTCCTACAATGAGCAGTTCTTC. Amino acids: CCARNRASGSSYNEQFF.

The table lists this clonotype with a few counts. J is TRBJ2-1 and V is TRBV12-3 or TRBV12-4; 7 positions match TRBD2. The CDR3 has 15 residues. The V gene end was trimmed by 6 bases and the J gene end by 3 bases; junction bases not matched to a gene: 8. The CDR3 coding sequence is TGTGCCAGCAGGAGTGAGCGGGGCGGCTACAATGAGCAGTTCTTC. It translates to CASRSERGGYNEQFF.

As concerns this clonotype: A much larger clone lies one base from this, so it may be a read error. The genes are TRBV5-1 and TRBJ1-4, with D possibly TRBD1 on 5 matching bases. Germline V CDR1 and CDR2: SGHRS, YFSETQ. This CDR3 is built from 18 residues. CDR3 region: CASSLGLGLRDSNGKLFF. The CDR3 DNA follows: TGCGCCAGCAGCTTGGGATTGGGGCTCCGGGACTCGAATGGAAAACTGTTTTTT. The full variable domain, completed using reference TRBV5-1 and TRBJ1-4, is KAGVTQTPRYLIKTRGQQVTLSCSPISGHRSVSWYQQTPGQGLQFLFEYFSETQRNKGNFPGRFSGRQFSNSRSEMNVSTLELGDSALYLCASSLGLGLRDSNGKLFFGSGTQLSVL.

This clonotype was observed at least ten times. The junction does not match germline at one end; this may be a read error. The CDR3 loop is CASSFSRDYTF. The CDR3 bases are TGTGCCAGCAGCTTCTCCCGGGACTATACCTTC. The chain links TRBV7-2 to TRBJ2-5, with 7 bases aligning to TRBD2. Per the germline V gene, CDR1 is SGHTA and CDR2 is FQGNSA. The CDR3 loop spans 11 amino acids.